Included here is one T cell receptor beta chain sequence, with context. Which antigen it targets is not known. Per-base quality was not reported, and no clone a single base away is much larger than it. This sample stems from a study of cytotoxic CD8 clonotypes in ibrutinib-treated CLL (dated by TCRdb to the early 2020s). With respect to the entire study: In this cohort, more than 14 patients were treatment-naive and some 10 were relapsed/refractory, while about 18 had unmutated IGHV. Partial responses were observed in 24 patients and complete responses in 2; after a median follow-up of 68 months, remission was maintained in approximately 14 patients and progression was observed in some 12. Response samples were obtained after a median of about 13 months of treatment, with a range of about 6 to 36 months. On average, each sample had about 250,000 productive templates and under 95,000 productive rearrangements. Longitudinal samples were obtainable from about 30% of the 86 participants in the trial. Cryopreserved peripheral blood mononuclear cells were obtained prior to treatment, at the time of response, and at either disease progression or sustained remission. Every sample from remission and from progressive disease was obtained while the patients were still on ibrutinib. Overall study outcomes, separate from this receptor: At baseline, clonality was higher than in age-matched healthy donors and showed a strong correlation with circulating CD8+ T-cell counts. Lymph node repertoires were not examined, and the timing of sampling was not matched between patients in sustained remission and those whose disease progressed. At ibrutinib response clonality went up, during sustained remission it held steady, and at progression it dropped back toward baseline. Public clonotypes were found to be uncommon and were observed to contract or remain stable during treatment; the increase in clonality was shown to reflect expansion of private clonotypes at ibrutinib response.

Each clonotype received, on average, 10x coverage in deep resolution sequencing performed on a MiSeq, where the target depth lay between 1 in 1 million and 1 in 200,000 T cells. The immunoSEQ hsTCRB Kit was used to generate the TCR beta libraries. The authors' analysis ran thus. The data were analyzed with ImmunoSEQ Analyzer and ImmunoSEQ Data Assistant, and V, D and J gene assignments followed IMGT definitions. Clonality was computed as one minus normalized Shannon entropy of productive rearrangement frequencies, ranging from 0 to 1. Public clonotype analysis was restricted to overrepresented clonotypes comprising at least 0.05% of each patient's repertoire. About a dozen repertoires from age-matched healthy donors, obtained from immuneACCESS, served as clonality controls. TCRdb mirrors the immuneACCESS table, restricted to in-frame sequences. Some clones are absent from its copies; in checked studies, under half trace to an unresolved V gene, and the reason for the others is unknown. V and J calls and clone size are copied from that table; D and trimming were computed from the DNA. The sample table records over 110,000 clones; approximately 90% of these occur just once. Together, the top ten hold 9.5% to 14% of the sample.

The V and J ends are trimmed by 1 base and 5 bases, leaving 11 bases between them. CDR1 and CDR2 are read off the germline V gene (reference sequence) as SGHAT and FQDESV. From the cysteine up to the phenylalanine, the CDR3 has a length of 15 residues. Just CDR3 DNA is preserved here, 45 bases in frame from base 1. Explained via the paper, the time point label denotes: about a year on ibrutinib. Around 1.8 micrograms of genomic DNA were extracted from cryopreserved PBMCs for TCR beta library preparation. High-throughput TCR beta sequencing was performed on longitudinal blood samples from CLL patients receiving ibrutinib monotherapy. The patients were enrolled in a single-center, open-label phase 2 trial of ibrutinib monotherapy.

This sample comprised PBMCs, obtained after 12 months of ibrutinib treatment. The sequence joins TRBV11-1 to TRBJ2-2, with no D gene named confidently. The TCR comes from a human donor with chronic lymphocytic leukemia. For the CDR3, the sequence is CASSLGQKETGELFF. The nucleotide sequence reads as follows: TGTGCCAGCAGCTTAGGCCAGAAAGAGACCGGGGAGCTGTTTTTT.